This T cell receptor beta chain was recorded in a study of shared clonotypes between healthy human individuals. General study results and limits: Generally, estimated richness proved larger in naive subsets than it did in memory subsets.

V lost 2 bases and J lost 4; bases outside the gene matches: 3. Looked up from germline, CDR1 is LGHNA and CDR2 is YNFKEQ. This CDR3 is 16 amino acids long. Points on this clone: The antigen remains unidentified.

Generated by immunoSEQ multiplex PCR, the TCRdb table keeps only in-frame clones and is missing some. This table holds about 680,000 clones, 73% found once. Material: memory CD4+ T cells sorted from blood. Subset meaning: CD45RA-negative fraction. The clonotype originates from a woman aged 25-40 years in good health. V gene TRBV4-2 combines with J gene TRBJ2-3, with 13 nucleotides matching TRBD2. CDR3 coding DNA: TGTGCCAGCAGCCAAAGGACTAGCGGGAGCCCAGATACGCAGTATTTT. It specifies CASSQRTSGSPDTQYF.